The sample holds a few counts of the clone carrying this T cell receptor beta chain. The data were taken from a study of T-cell memory formation after mild COVID-19. TCRdb re-called the 5' RACE reads through MiXCR, storing one row per CDR3 protein. Seen here are roughly 450,000 distinct CDR3 sequences, 18% observed once, and the top ten hold roughly 12%. CDR3 size: 13 residues. V dropped 3 bases and J dropped 9; count of bases not matched to a gene: 2. Germline assignment: CDR1 LGHDT and CDR2 YNNKEL (reference sequence). This chain connects TRBV3-1 to TRBJ2-1; 10 bases agree with TRBD2. Sequenced: PBMCs or a T cell subset sorted from them (not recorded which). This sequence originates from an adult woman who had mild COVID-19 (a few samples of this study predate the infection). Cell type and time point are not known. The CDR3 here is CASSQRTSGEQFF. In DNA form, the CDR3 reads TGTGCCAGCAGCCAGAGGACTAGCGGTGAGCAGTTCTTC.